What follows are 28 T cell receptor beta chains derived from one specimen sequenced in a study of metastatic and nonmetastatic thyroid tumors. All patients reached thyroid surgery having received no treatment beforehand. TCRdb reprocessed the PCR reads using MiXCR. The sample yields fewer than 40,000 clones, 25% to 35% seen once. The sample comprised blood. These receptor sequences come from a female donor with papillary thyroid cancer or a benign thyroid nodule (not recorded which). Some clones in this sample may be carry-over from other donors' samples.

V gene TRBV3-1 combines with J gene TRBJ2-1; 8 nucleotides match TRBD2. Germline V lookup: CDR1 LGHDT, CDR2 YNNKEL (reference sequence). This CDR3 region has 18 residues. V shed 7 bases, J shed 6 bases, and the junction held 20 bases outside the gene matches. The CDR3 DNA follows: TGTGCCAGCATCCAGTTCGATTTGCGCGGGAGGCCCGGCAATGAGCAGTTCTTC. This sequence encodes CASIQFDLRGRPGNEQFF.

The sample holds many counts of this clone. The rearrangement joins TRBV7-3 to TRBJ2-1; TRBD2 agrees at 10 bases. CDR1 and CDR2 from the germline V gene are SGHTA and FQGTGA. The CDR3 length is 16 residues. With 0 bases clipped from V and 3 bases from J, the junction kept 2 bases outside the gene matches. The CDR3 region has the DNA TGTGCCAGCAGCTTAACAGGACTAGCGGACTACAATGAGCAGTTCTTC. It specifies CASSLTGLADYNEQFF.

CDR3 DNA: TGTGCCAGTAGTATAGTTGCAGGGGAGGTGAATGAGCAGTTCTTC. Translation: CASSIVAGEVNEQFF. The rearrangement joins TRBV19 to TRBJ2-1, with D perhaps TRBD1 or TRBD2 (6 bases each). Trimming removed 1 base at V and 7 bases at J, with 14 bases between. CDR3 length: 15 amino acids. In germline, CDR1 is LNHDA, CDR2 SQIVND (reference sequence).

The table lists this clone with many counts. A much larger clone sits a single nucleotide away, making a read error possible. The genes are TRBV6-2 or TRBV6-3 and TRBJ1-3; D might be TRBD1 (5 bases). Trimming removed 5 bases at V and 2 bases at J, with 13 bases between. Looked up from germline, CDR1 is MNHEY and CDR2 is SVGEGT. The CDR3 runs 15 residues. CDR3 region: CASSGTDSPGNTIYF. In DNA form, the CDR3 reads TGTGCCAGCAGTGGTACCGACAGCCCTGGAAACACCATATATTTT.

Within the sample, this clone is medium-sized. The genes are TRBV30 and TRBJ2-7, with a weak D call TRBD1 (5 bases). The CDR3 sequence is 11 residues long. Trimming took 5 bases from V and 4 from J, leaving 9 bases between them. Germline assignment: CDR1 GTSNPN and CDR2 SVGIG (reference sequence). The CDR3 sequence is CAWGHKYEQYF. The CDR3 DNA follows: TGTGCCTGGGGACACAAATACGAGCAGTACTTC.

The J gene is TRBJ1-1, the V gene TRBV20-1; tentative D call: TRBD1 (6 bases). Germline V CDR1 and CDR2: DFQATT, SNEGSKA (reference sequence). This CDR3 is built from 15 residues. The germline V and J ends were trimmed by 0 bases and 6 bases, with 17 bases remaining between them. The CDR3 DNA reads as TGCAGTGCTAGAGACCGACAAAAGGGGGTTGCTGAAGCTTTCTTT. It is translated as CSARDRQKGVAEAFF.

This chain joins TRBV20-1 and TRBJ2-7; D uncertain. The V end lost 6 bases, the J end lost 0 bases, and 15 bases lay between the germline ends. CDR1 is DFQATT and CDR2 is SNEGSKA in the germline V gene (reference sequence). This CDR3 contains 14 residues. The CDR3 is CSATRGQSSYEQYV. The CDR3 DNA reads TGCAGTGCCACCCGAGGCCAATCCTCCTACGAGCAGTACGTC.

This clone turned up a few times. Germline and junction disagree at one end, which may indicate a read error. This CDR3 reads CASVAVGADTWELFF. In DNA form, the CDR3 reads TGTGCCAGTGTAGCGGTGGGAGCAGACACCTGGGAGCTGTTTTTT. V and J are TRBV6-1 and TRBJ2-2, with D tentatively TRBD2 (6 bases). CDR3 length: 15 amino acids. Germline V lookup: CDR1 MNHNS, CDR2 SASEGT.

This sequence joins TRBV20-1 and TRBJ2-7; TRBD1 matches at 8 bases. CDR1 and CDR2 from the germline V gene are DFQATT and SNEGSKA (reference sequence). This CDR3 region has 16 residues. V lost 0 bases to trimming and J lost 6 bases; unmatched junction nucleotides: 13. CDR3 amino acids: CSARDRGGQATCEQYF. The CDR3 DNA is TGCAGTGCTAGAGATAGAGGGGGACAGGCGACCTGCGAGCAGTACTTC.

J is TRBJ2-1 and V is TRBV7-6; 9 bases map to TRBD1. The trim removed 5 bases at V and 12 bases at J, leaving 8 bases unmatched. The CDR3 covers 13 residues. Germline CDR1 is SGHVS and CDR2 is FNYEAQ. The CDR3 is CASSPSDRGVQFF. The CDR3, as DNA: TGTGCCAGCAGCCCCTCGGACAGGGGAGTGCAGTTCTTC. Filled out from reference TRBV7-6 and TRBJ2-1, the complete variable domain reads GAGVSQSPRYKVTKRGQDVALRCDPISGHVSLYWYRQALGQGPEFLTYFNYEAQQDKSGLPNDRFSAERPEGSISTLTIQRTEQRDSAMYRCASSPSDRGVQFFGPGTRLTVL.

This clone was counted ten times or more. The V gene is TRBV5-6, the J gene TRBJ2-3; 11 bases match TRBD2. The V gene end was trimmed by 3 bases and the J gene end by 6 bases; junction bases not matched to a gene: 9. CDR3 size: 16 residues. Germline-derived CDR1 and CDR2 are SGHDT and YYEEEE. The CDR3: CASSSSLAGVGDTQYF. CDR3 nucleotide sequence: TGTGCCAGCAGCTCCTCACTAGCGGGAGTCGGGGATACGCAGTATTTT.

The CDR3 region is CASRRQQTSYEQYF. CDR3 coding DNA: TGTGCCAGCAGACGACAGCAAACCTCCTACGAGCAGTACTTC. The chain has TRBV28 and TRBJ2-7, with a possible D match to TRBD1 (5 bases). Trimming shortened V by 6 bases and J by 0 bases, and 12 bases separated the two germline ends. This CDR3 region has 14 residues. CDR1 and CDR2 (germline): MDHEN, SYDVKM.

This clone was counted many times. V usage is TRBV2 and J usage is TRBJ2-1; D possibly corresponds to TRBD2 (5 bases). The CDR3 length is 15 residues. Germline-derived CDR1 and CDR2 are SNHLY and FYNNEI. V lost 2 bases and J lost 7, with 15 bases in between. The CDR3 DNA reads TGTGCCAGCAGTGAACGGCAGCGGACCCATAATGAGCAGTTCTTC. Translated, it gives CASSERQRTHNEQFF.

This clone was recorded many times. A single base separates this from a much larger clone, so it may be a read error. The chain couples TRBV2 to TRBJ2-3, with D perhaps TRBD1 (5 bases). This CDR3 contains 14 residues. Germline assignment: CDR1 SNHLY and CDR2 FYNNEI. V was pared by 5 bases and J by 1 base, with 10 bases between. CDR3 sequence: CASSSGARTDTQYF. For the CDR3, the DNA is TGTGCCAGCAGTTCTGGGGCTCGCACAGATACGCAGTATTTT.

This clone showed up many times. The J gene is TRBJ1-1, the V gene TRBV6-1; a weak D match, TRBD1 (5 bases). Trimming pared 6 bases from V and 8 bases from J, leaving 19 bases between. Germline CDR1 reads MNHNS; CDR2 reads SASEGT. The CDR3 is 14 residues long. As DNA, the CDR3 is TGTGCCAGCAGAGCTGTAGGGGTTAAGGACGAAGCTTTCTTT. The encoded protein is CASRAVGVKDEAFF.

The V call is TRBV7-9, the J call TRBJ2-2; D remains unclear. From germline, CDR1 is SEHNR and CDR2 FQNEAQ (reference sequence). The CDR3 covers 13 residues. Trimming removed 1 base at V and 5 bases at J, with 5 bases between. The CDR3 DNA follows: TGTGCCAGCAGCTTAGTATCGACCGGGGAGCTGTTTTTT. Amino acid sequence: CASSLVSTGELFF.

This clone was found many times. The rearrangement uses TRBV5-6 and TRBJ2-7, with 10 bases identical to TRBD1. CDR3 length equals 16 residues. With V trimmed by 3 bases and J by 2 bases, 8 bases remained unmatched. From germline, CDR1 is SGHDT and CDR2 YYEEEE. The CDR3 spells CASSSLGQGVPYEQYF. CDR3 nucleotides: TGTGCCAGCAGCTCACTAGGACAGGGGGTTCCCTACGAGCAGTACTTC.

This clone was recorded a few times. The chain carries TRBV12-3 or TRBV12-4 and TRBJ1-1; 9 positions match TRBD1. The junction had 7 bases not matched to a gene; V was cut back by 3 bases and J by 8 bases. This CDR3 region has 14 residues. CDR3 DNA sequence: TGTGCCAGCAGTTTGGGTCACAGGGGGCGGGAAGCTTTCTTT. Its translation is CASSLGHRGREAFF.

This clone was counted between two and nine times. The rearrangement links TRBV6-5 to TRBJ2-7; D perhaps matches TRBD2 (6 bases). The CDR3 runs 13 residues. Germline V gives CDR1 MNHEY, CDR2 SVGAGI. V was trimmed by 4 bases and J by 3 bases, leaving 10 bases between them. The CDR3 protein is CASSWNSGYEQYF. As DNA, the CDR3 is TGTGCCAGCAGTTGGAATAGCGGCTACGAGCAGTACTTC.

This clone showed up just once. The chain is built from TRBV4-3 and TRBJ2-3, with 8 nucleotides matching TRBD2. Trimming at V came to 1 base and at J to 0 bases, leaving 3 bases not matched to a gene. CDR1 is LGHNA, CDR2 YSLEER, per germline. The CDR3 contains 16 residues. The CDR3 DNA reads TGCGCCAGCAGCCAAGGGGCTAGCGGGAGCACAGATACGCAGTATTTT. Protein sequence: CASSQGASGSTDTQYF.

In its sample, this clone was seen a few times. V and J are TRBV6-2 or TRBV6-3 and TRBJ1-3; D is possibly TRBD1 (5 bases). CDR3 size: 18 residues. Germline V gene sequence: CDR1 MNHEY, CDR2 SVGEGT. The V end was cut by 5 bases, the J end by 1 base, with 21 bases between. CDR3 nucleotides: TGTGCCAGCAGTAAGACGGGGACCGCGGCTAAATCTGGAAACACCATATATTTT. Its protein is CASSKTGTAAKSGNTIYF.

Of note for this clone: The junction and the germline gene differ at one end; a read error may be behind it. The rearrangement links TRBV6-1 to TRBJ2-7; 7 bases fit TRBD2. The length of the CDR3 is 13 residues. Germline V gene data show CDR1 as MNHNS and CDR2 as SASEGT. The CDR3 region has the DNA TGTACCAGCACCTGGCGGGAGTTCTACGAGCAGTACTTC. The encoded protein is CTSTWREFYEQYF.

The chain carries TRBV19 and TRBJ2-1, with 7 nucleotides matching TRBD2. V dropped 3 bases and J dropped 5; count of bases not matched to a gene: 13. The CDR3 covers 17 residues. Germline V lookup: CDR1 LNHDA, CDR2 SQIVND (reference sequence). The CDR3 nucleotides are TGTGCCAGTAGTATCGTGACTAGCCTGAGGTATCACAATGAGCAGTTCTTC. Translated, it gives CASSIVTSLRYHNEQFF.

This clone was counted many times. This rearrangement joins TRBV11-2 to TRBJ2-1, with 7 bases fitting TRBD2. Trimming at V came to 0 bases and at J to 15 bases, leaving 5 bases not matched to a gene. The CDR3 has 12 amino acids. Germline CDR1 is SGHAT and CDR2 is FQNNGV. The CDR3 nucleotides are TGTGCCAGCAGCTTAGAGCGGGAGAACATGTTCTTC. Translation: CASSLERENMFF.

The chain links TRBV29-1 to TRBJ2-7; no firm D call. V was shortened by 5 bases and J by 0 bases, with 11 bases between the two germline ends. Germline V gene sequence: CDR1 SQVTM, CDR2 ANQGSEA. The CDR3 runs to 13 residues. The CDR3 DNA reads TGCAGCGTTAGGGTGACATTCTCCTACGAGCAGTACTTC. Encoded protein: CSVRVTFSYEQYF.

The chain carries TRBV6-1 and TRBJ1-2, with D perhaps matching TRBD1 (5 bases). The CDR3 runs 12 residues. V dropped 4 bases and J dropped 7 bases, with 10 bases sitting between them. The germline V gene encodes CDR1 MNHNS and CDR2 SASEGT. The DNA for the CDR3 is TGTGCCAGCAGTGGATCAGGGTCTGGCTACACCTTC. Protein product: CASSGSGSGYTF.

At least ten counts were recorded for this clone. This chain links TRBV7-9 with TRBJ1-2; 10 nucleotides align to TRBD1. The CDR3 has 15 amino acids. The germline CDR1 and CDR2 sequences are SEHNR and FQNEAQ (reference sequence). Trimming cost V 5 bases and J 3 bases; bases outside gene matches: 6. The CDR3 DNA is TGTGCCAGCAGCCCCGACAGGGGGCGCTACTATGGCTACACCTTC. Amino acid sequence: CASSPDRGRYYGYTF.

This clone has ten or more counts. The chain carries TRBV12-3 or TRBV12-4 and TRBJ1-1, with a weak D call TRBD1 (5 bases). The CDR3 has 14 residues. Trimming removed 7 bases at V and 5 bases at J, with 17 bases between. In nucleotides, the CDR3 is TGTGCCAGCACCTTTGGGGACGGAGGGACTGAAGCTTTCTTT. Its protein product is CASTFGDGGTEAFF.